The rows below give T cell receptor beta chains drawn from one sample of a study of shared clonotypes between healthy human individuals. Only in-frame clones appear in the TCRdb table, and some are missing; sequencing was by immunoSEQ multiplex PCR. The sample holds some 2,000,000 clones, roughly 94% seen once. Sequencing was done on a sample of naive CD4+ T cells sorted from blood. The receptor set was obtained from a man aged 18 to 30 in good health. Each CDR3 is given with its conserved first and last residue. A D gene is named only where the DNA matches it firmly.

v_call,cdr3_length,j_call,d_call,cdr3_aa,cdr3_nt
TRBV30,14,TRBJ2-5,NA,CAWSPTGVLETQYF,TGTGCCTGGAGCCCTACGGGAGTTTTAGAGACCCAGTACTTC
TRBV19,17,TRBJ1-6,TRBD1,CASSIISPDRGNSPLHF,TGTGCCAGTAGTATTATTTCACCGGACAGGGGGAATTCACCCCTCCACTTT
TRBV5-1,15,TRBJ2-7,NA,CASSLIIGPAYEQYF,TGCGCCAGCAGCTTGATAATTGGACCAGCCTACGAGCAGTACTTC
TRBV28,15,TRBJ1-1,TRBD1,CASSSTTGYGTEAFF,TGTGCCAGCAGTTCAACGACAGGGTACGGGACAGAAGCTTTCTTT
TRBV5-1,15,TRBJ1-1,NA,CASSRGQSMNTEAFF,TGCGCCAGCAGCCGTGGACAATCCATGAACACTGAAGCTTTCTTT
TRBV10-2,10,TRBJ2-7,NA,CASSDYEQYF,TGCGCCAGCTCCGATTACGAGCAGTACTTC
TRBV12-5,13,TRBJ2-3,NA,CASGFFPTDTQYF,TGTGCTAGTGGTTTCTTCCCAACAGATACGCAGTATTTT
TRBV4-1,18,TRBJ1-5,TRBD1,CASSQGRDSPYSNQPQHF,TGCGCCAGCAGCCAAGGTCGGGACAGCCCCTATAGCAATCAGCCCCAGCATTTT
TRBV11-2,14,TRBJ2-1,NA,CASSLVQGSHEQFF,TGTGCCAGCAGCTTAGTCCAGGGTAGCCATGAGCAGTTCTTC
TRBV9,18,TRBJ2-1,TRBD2,CASSVDPARAGGPREQFF,TGTGCCAGCAGCGTAGACCCCGCGCGGGCGGGAGGGCCTCGAGAGCAGTTCTTC
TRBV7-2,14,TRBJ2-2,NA,CASRRDGESGELFF,TGTGCCAGCAGGCGGGACGGGGAGTCTGGGGAGCTGTTTTTT
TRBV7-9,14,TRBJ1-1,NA,CASSFGQKNTEAFF,TGTGCCAGCAGCTTCGGACAGAAGAACACTGAAGCTTTCTTT
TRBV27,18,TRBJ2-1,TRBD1,CASSLFALSGQGFDEQFF,TGTGCCAGCAGTTTGTTCGCATTGTCGGGACAGGGCTTCGATGAGCAGTTCTTC
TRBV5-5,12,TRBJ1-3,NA,CASSLYWPTIYF,TGTGCCAGCAGCTTGTATTGGCCCACCATATATTTT
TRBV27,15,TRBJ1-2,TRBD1,CASRPDRGNGDGYTF,TGTGCCAGCAGACCCGACAGGGGGAATGGGGATGGCTACACCTTC
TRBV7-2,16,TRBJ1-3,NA,CASSSDYRAKGNTIYF,TGTGCCAGCAGCTCAGACTACAGGGCGAAAGGAAACACCATATATTTT
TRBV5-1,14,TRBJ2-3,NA,CASSLENPTDTQYF,TGCGCCAGCAGCTTGGAGAACCCCACAGATACGCAGTATTTT
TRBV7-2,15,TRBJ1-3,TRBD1,CASSPGQGTGNTIYF,TGTGCCAGCAGCCCGGGACAGGGGACTGGAAACACCATATATTTT